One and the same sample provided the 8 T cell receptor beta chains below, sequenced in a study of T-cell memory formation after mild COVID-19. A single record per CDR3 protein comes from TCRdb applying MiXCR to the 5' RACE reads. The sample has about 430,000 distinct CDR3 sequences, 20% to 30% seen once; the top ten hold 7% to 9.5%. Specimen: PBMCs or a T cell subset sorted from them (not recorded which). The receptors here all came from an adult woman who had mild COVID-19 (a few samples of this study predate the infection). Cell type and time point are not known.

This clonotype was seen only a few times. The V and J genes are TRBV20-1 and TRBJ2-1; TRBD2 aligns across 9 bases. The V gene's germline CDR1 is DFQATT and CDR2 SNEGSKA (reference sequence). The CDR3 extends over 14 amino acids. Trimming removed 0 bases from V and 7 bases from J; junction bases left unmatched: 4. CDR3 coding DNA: TGCAGTGCTAGAGAGGCGGGGGGGCTTAATGAGCAGTTCTTC. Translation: CSAREAGGLNEQFF.

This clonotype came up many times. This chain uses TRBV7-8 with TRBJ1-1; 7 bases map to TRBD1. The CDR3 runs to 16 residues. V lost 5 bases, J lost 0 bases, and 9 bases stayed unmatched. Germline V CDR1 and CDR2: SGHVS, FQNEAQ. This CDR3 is CASSNRQGTMNTEAFF. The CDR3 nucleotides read TGTGCCAGCAGCAACAGACAGGGAACAATGAACACTGAAGCTTTCTTT. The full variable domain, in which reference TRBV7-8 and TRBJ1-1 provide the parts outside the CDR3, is GAGVSQSPRYKVAKRGQDVALRCDPISGHVSLFWYQQALGQGPEFLTYFQNEAQLDKSGLPSDRFFAERPEGSVSTLKIQRTQQEDSAVYLCASSNRQGTMNTEAFFGQGTRLTVV.

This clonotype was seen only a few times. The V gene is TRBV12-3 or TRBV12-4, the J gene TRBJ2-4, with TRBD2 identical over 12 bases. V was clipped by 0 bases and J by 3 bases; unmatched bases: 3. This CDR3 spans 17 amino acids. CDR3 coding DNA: TGTGCCAGCAGTTTAGCCCGGACTAGCGGGGACAAAAACATTCAGTACTTC. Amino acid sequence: CASSLARTSGDKNIQYF.

CDR3 amino acids: CASSQKTGANYGYTF. The CDR3 nucleotides are TGTGCCAGCAGTCAAAAGACAGGGGCTAACTATGGCTACACCTTC. The chain carries TRBV6-6 and TRBJ1-2, with 8 bases lining up with TRBD1. CDR1 and CDR2 from the germline V gene are MNHNY and SVGAGI (reference sequence). The V segment lost 5 bases and the J segment 0 bases; nucleotides outside the gene matches: 5. The CDR3 consists of 15 residues.

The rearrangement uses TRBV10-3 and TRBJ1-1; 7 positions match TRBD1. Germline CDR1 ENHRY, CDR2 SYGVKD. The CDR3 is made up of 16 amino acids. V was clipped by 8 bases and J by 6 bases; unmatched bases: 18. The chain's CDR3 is CAIGGSGQTFFPEAFF. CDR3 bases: TGTGCCATCGGGGGGTCGGGACAGACATTCTTTCCTGAAGCTTTCTTT.

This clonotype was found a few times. CDR3 coding DNA: TGTGCCAGCAGTACCCACGCCCCGGCGTCAAGCGCGTACTTC. As protein: CASSTHAPASSAYF. This chain links TRBV6-2 or TRBV6-3 with TRBJ2-7; D gene uncertain. Per germline, CDR1 MNHEY and CDR2 SVGEGT. V lost 5 bases and J lost 12, with 23 bases in between. CDR3 length equals 14 residues.

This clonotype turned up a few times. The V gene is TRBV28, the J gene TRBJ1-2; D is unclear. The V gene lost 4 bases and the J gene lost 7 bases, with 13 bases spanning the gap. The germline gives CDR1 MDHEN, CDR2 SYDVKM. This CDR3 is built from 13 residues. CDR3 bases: TGTGCCAGCAGTTCCATAAATGATGGTGGCTACACCTTC. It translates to CASSSINDGGYTF.

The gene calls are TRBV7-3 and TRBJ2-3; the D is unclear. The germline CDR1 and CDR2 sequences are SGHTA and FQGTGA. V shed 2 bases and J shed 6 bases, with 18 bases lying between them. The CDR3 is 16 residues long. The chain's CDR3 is CASSLGSGVLGDTQYF. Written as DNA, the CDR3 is TGTGCCAGCAGCTTAGGGTCGGGTGTATTAGGCGATACGCAGTATTTT.